This T cell receptor (beta chain) derives from a study of CD8 T cells in ankylosing spondylitis. Study results and caveats: Apparently characteristic of ankylosing spondylitis blood was a TCR beta motif (fewer than ten highly homologous variants). Disease-linked clones bore a CD8+ phenotype and were relatively rare in peripheral blood. Both synovial fluid and blood in reactive arthritis had previously been reported to carry some motif variants. Significant enrichment of disease-linked clones was reportedly seen in matched ankylosing spondylitis synovial fluid.

This clonotype was recorded a few times. Its specificity is unknown. This CDR3 is built from 15 residues. CDR1 is MNHEY, CDR2 SVGEGT, per germline. V dropped 6 bases and J dropped 0 bases, with 15 bases sitting between them. Each TCR beta library was made by quantitative 5'-RACE that incorporated molecular barcodes. TCRdb processed the 5' RACE reads anew with MiXCR; each CDR3 protein has one entry. The sample contains approximately 550,000 distinct CDR3 sequences, roughly 13% of which appear only once. The sequenced sample consisted of blood, either unsorted or a sorted T cell fraction (not recorded which). This chain links TRBV6-2 or TRBV6-3 with TRBJ2-7; perhaps D is TRBD1 or TRBD2 (5 bases each). This clonotype was obtained from a male donor with ankylosing spondylitis. CDR3 sequence: CASSPVGESSYEQYV. CDR3 bases: TGTGCCAGCAGCCCTGTGGGGGAGAGCTCCTACGAGCAGTACGTC.